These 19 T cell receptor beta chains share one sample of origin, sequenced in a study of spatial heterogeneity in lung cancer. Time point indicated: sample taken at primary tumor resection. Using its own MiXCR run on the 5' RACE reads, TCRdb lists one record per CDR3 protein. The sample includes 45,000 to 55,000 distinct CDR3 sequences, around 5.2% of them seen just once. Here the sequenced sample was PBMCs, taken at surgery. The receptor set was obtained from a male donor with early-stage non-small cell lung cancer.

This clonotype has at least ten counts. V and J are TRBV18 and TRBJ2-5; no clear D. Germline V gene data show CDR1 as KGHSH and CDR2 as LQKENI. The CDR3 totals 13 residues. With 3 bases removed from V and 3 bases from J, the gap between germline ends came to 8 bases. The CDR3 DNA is TGTGCCAGCTCACCCCGGTTAGAAGAGACCCAGTACTTC. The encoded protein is CASSPRLEETQYF.

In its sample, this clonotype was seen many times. This CDR3 reads CSVLLAASYNEQFF. The CDR3 DNA reads as TGCAGCGTTCTACTAGCCGCTTCCTACAATGAGCAGTTCTTC. V gene TRBV29-1 combines with J gene TRBJ2-1, with TRBD2 as a possible D gene (6 bases). V lost 5 bases, J lost 1 base, and 12 bases lay in between. Germline V CDR1 and CDR2: SQVTM, ANQGSEA. The CDR3 loop spans 14 amino acids.

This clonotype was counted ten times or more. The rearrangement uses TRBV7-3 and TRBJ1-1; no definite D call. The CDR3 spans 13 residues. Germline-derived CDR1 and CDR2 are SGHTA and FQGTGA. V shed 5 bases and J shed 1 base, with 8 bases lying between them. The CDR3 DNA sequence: TGTGCCAGCAGCCAACAAGAGAACACTGAAGCTTTCTTT. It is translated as CASSQQENTEAFF.

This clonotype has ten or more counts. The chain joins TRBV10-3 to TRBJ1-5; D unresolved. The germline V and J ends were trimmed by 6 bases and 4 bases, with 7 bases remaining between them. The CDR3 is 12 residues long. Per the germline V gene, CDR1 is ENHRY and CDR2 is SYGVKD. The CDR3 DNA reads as TGTGCCATCAGCGAAGAAAATCAGCCCCAGCATTTT. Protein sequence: CAISEENQPQHF.

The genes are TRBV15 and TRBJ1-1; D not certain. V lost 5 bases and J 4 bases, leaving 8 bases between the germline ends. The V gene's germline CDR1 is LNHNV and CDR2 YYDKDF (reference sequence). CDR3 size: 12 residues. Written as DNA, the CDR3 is TGTGCCACCAGCCGCCGACTCACTGAAGCTTTCTTT. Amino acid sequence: CATSRRLTEAFF.

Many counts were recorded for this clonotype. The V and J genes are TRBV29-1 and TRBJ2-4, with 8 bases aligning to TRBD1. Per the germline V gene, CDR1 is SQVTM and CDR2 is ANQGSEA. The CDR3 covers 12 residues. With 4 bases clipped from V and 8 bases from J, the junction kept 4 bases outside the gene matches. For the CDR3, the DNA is TGCAGCGTTGTTCAGGGGGCAGACATTCAGTACTTC. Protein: CSVVQGADIQYF.

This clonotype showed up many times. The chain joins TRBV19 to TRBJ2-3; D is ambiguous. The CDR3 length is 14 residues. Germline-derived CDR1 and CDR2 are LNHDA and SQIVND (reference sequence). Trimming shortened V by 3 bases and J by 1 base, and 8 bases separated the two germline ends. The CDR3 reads CASSIRPGTDTQYF. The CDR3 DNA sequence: TGTGCCAGTAGTATCCGGCCAGGCACAGATACGCAGTATTTT.

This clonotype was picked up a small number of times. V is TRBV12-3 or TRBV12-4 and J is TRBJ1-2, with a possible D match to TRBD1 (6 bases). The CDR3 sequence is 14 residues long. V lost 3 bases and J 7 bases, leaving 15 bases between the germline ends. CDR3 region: CASSFRGASSGYTF. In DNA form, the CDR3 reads TGTGCCAGCAGTTTTCGGGGGGCGAGTTCTGGCTACACCTTC.

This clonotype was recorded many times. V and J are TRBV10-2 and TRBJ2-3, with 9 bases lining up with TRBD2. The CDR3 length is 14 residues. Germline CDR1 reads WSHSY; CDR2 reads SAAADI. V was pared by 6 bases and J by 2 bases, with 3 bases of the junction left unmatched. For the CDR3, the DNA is TGCGCCAGCAGGAGCGGGAGGCTCACAGATACGCAGTATTTT. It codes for CASRSGRLTDTQYF.

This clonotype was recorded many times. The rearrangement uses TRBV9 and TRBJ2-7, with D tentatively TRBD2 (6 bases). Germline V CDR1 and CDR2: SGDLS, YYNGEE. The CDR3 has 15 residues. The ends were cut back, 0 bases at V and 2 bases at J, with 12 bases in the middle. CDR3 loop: CASSVESGPTYEQYF. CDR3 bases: TGTGCCAGCAGCGTAGAAAGCGGGCCAACCTACGAGCAGTACTTC.

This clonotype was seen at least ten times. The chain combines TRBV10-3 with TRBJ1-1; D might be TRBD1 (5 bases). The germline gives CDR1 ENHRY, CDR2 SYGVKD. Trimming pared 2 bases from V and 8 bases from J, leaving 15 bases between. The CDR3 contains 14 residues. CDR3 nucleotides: TGTGCCATCAGTGAGGCGGCAGGGTCTAACGAAGCTTTCTTT. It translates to CAISEAAGSNEAFF.

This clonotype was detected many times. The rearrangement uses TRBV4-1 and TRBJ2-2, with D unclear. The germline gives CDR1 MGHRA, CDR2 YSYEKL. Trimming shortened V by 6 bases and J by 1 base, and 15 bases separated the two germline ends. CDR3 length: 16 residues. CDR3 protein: CASSPPLPENTGELFF. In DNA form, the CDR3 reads TGCGCCAGCAGTCCGCCTCTCCCAGAGAACACCGGGGAGCTGTTTTTT.

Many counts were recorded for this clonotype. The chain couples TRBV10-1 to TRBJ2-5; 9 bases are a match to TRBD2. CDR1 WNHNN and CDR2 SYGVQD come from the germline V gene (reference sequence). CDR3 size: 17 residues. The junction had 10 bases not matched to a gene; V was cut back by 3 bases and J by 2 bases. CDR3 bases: TGCGCCAGCAGTGATAACGCAGCGGGAGGTGGTCAAGAGACCCAGTACTTC. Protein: CASSDNAAGGGQETQYF.

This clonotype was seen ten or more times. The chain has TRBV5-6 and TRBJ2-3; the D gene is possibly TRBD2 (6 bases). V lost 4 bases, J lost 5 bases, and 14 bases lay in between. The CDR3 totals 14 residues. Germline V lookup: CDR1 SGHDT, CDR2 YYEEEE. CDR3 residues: CASSAGLGGDTQYF. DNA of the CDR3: TGTGCCAGCAGCGCGGGACTGGGAGGAGATACGCAGTATTTT.

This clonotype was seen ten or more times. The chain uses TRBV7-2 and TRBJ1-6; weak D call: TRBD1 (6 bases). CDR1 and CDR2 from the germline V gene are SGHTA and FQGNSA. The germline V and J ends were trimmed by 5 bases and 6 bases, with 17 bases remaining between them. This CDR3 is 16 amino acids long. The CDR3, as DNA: TGTGCCAGCAGCCCTGGGACACAGATCCTTAATTCACCCCTCCACTTT. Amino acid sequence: CASSPGTQILNSPLHF.

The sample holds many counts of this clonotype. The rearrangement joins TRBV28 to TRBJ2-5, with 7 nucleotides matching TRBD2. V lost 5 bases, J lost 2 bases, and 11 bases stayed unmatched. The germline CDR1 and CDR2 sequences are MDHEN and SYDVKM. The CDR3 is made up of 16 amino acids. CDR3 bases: TGTGCCAGCAGTCCCCTTGGGGGAGGGTTACAAGAGACCCAGTACTTC. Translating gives CASSPLGGGLQETQYF.

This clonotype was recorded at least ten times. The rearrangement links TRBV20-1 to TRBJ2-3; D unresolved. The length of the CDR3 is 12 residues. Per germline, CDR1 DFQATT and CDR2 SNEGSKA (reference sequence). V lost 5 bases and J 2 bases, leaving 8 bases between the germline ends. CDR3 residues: CSALGFTDTQYF. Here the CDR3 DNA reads TGCAGTGCTCTGGGATTCACAGATACGCAGTATTTT.

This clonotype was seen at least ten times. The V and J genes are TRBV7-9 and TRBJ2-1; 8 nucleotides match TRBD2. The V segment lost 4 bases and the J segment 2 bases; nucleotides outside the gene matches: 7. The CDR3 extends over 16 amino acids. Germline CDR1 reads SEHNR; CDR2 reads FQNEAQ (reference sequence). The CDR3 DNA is TGTGCCAGCAGCTCCCTCGGCGGGAGGACCTACAATGAGCAGTTCTTC. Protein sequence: CASSSLGGRTYNEQFF.

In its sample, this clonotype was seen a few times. CDR3 nucleotide sequence: TGTGCCAGCACCCTAGGGCCTAGCGGGTCCAATGAGCAGTTCTTC. Amino acids: CASTLGPSGSNEQFF. V usage is TRBV6-2 or TRBV6-3 and J usage is TRBJ2-1; TRBD2 matches at 8 bases. The CDR3 sequence is 15 residues long. In germline, CDR1 is MNHEY, CDR2 SVGEGT. V gave up 7 bases and J gave up 6 bases; unmatched junction bases: 11.